This T cell receptor (beta chain) is drawn from a study of T cell repertoires in cytomegalovirus infection (dated by TCRdb to the late 2010s). Regarding the study in general: Donor HLA type was relevant to the analysis, because carriage of CMV infection together with the matching HLA type was indicated by public TCR beta signatures. General study outcomes and caveats: The ex vivo response was dominated by HLA-C-restricted CMV-specific TCR beta clonotypes, which also provided the single most frequent clonotype in two of eight donors. Carriers of CMV infection plus the relevant HLA type were discriminated by the cumulative frequency of public TCR beta family members in the study cohort and in an independent approximately 340-donor cohort.

CDR1 is given as SGHTA and CDR2 as FQGNSA, both from the germline V gene. Inclusive of the bounding cysteine and phenylalanine, the CDR3 is 14 residues long. Kept here is only the CDR3 DNA, which spans 42 bases and is read in frame from base 1. A distance of 13 bases separates the germline ends of V and J, which lose 5 bases and 2 bases respectively. With respect to this clonotype: Its specific antigen is unknown. The sample holds no much larger clone one base away, and base qualities are not on file.

Sequencing relied on an Illumina HiSeq 1500. TCRdb trimmed public reads at Q25 via fastp, called clones via MiXCR and kept in-frame beta chains. A single entry per CDR3 protein holds the most common genes and DNA from its merged rows. The sample table contains about 490,000 distinct CDR3 sequences; only one count was recorded for about 26% of them. The ten largest clonotypes hold roughly an eighth of the sample. The specimen was PBMCs. This TCR came from a human donor in good health (CMV status not recorded). Some clones in this sample may be carry-over from other donors' samples. The V and J genes are TRBV7-2 and TRBJ2-7, with the D segment possibly TRBD1 or TRBD2, each aligning over 5 bases. This receptor has the CDR3 CASSPRDGPYEQYF. The DNA reads TGTGCCAGCAGCCCCCGGGACGGACCCTACGAGCAGTACTTC.